The 12 T cell receptor beta chains given below trace back to one sample, sequenced in a study of cytomegalovirus exposure and HLA in healthy donors. The PCR used 60 Vbeta and 13 Jbeta primers. The repertoire was sequenced with immunoSEQ multiplex PCR; TCRdb's copy has only in-frame clones and lacks some. The sample lists 80,000 to 95,000 clones; over 55% were seen once. Material: PBMCs. Receptors originate from a woman aged 30 to 39 in good health and CMV-seronegative.

J is TRBJ1-2 and V is TRBV5-8, with 11 bases that match TRBD1. Germline CDR1 SGHTS, CDR2 YDEGEE. The V segment lost 3 bases and the J segment 4 bases; nucleotides outside the gene matches: 2. CDR3 size: 14 residues. The chain's CDR3 is CASSSGTGGYGYTF. The CDR3 DNA is TGTGCCAGCAGCTCAGGGACAGGGGGCTATGGCTACACCTTC.

The gene calls are TRBV29-1 and TRBJ1-2; D gene ambiguous. Germline lookup yields CDR1 SQVTM and CDR2 ANQGSEA. V lost 4 bases, J lost 8 bases, and 11 bases lay in between. This CDR3 has 11 residues. The CDR3 spells CSVVSRGGYTF. The DNA of the CDR3 is TGCAGCGTTGTATCGCGAGGGGGCTACACCTTC.

The CDR3 sequence is CSGQTGMGAYNEQFF. The CDR3 bases are TGCAGCGGCCAGACAGGAATGGGGGCTTACAATGAGCAGTTCTTC. This chain joins TRBV29-1 and TRBJ2-1; D is perhaps TRBD1 (6 bases). CDR3 length equals 15 residues. The germline gives CDR1 SQVTM, CDR2 ANQGSEA. Trimming removed 7 bases at V and 4 bases at J, with 20 bases between.

This clone has a handful of counts. The CDR3 DNA reads as TGTGCCAGCAAACAGGGGCTACCTAATTCACCCCTCCACTTT. This sequence encodes CASKQGLPNSPLHF. This sequence joins TRBV9 and TRBJ1-6, with TRBD1 identical over 7 bases. This CDR3 contains 14 residues. CDR1 is SGDLS, CDR2 YYNGEE, per germline. With 6 bases clipped from V and 6 bases from J, the junction kept 6 bases outside the gene matches. Complete variable domain (other parts from reference TRBV9 and TRBJ1-6): DSGVTQTPKHLITATGQRVTLRCSPRSGDLSVYWYQQSLDQGLQFLIQYYNGEERAKGNILERFSAQQFPDLHSELNLSSLELGDSALYFCASKQGLPNSPLHFGNGTRLTVT.

The count of this clone is one. V and J are TRBV7-6 and TRBJ1-2; 9 nucleotides match TRBD1. The V gene's germline CDR1 is SGHVS and CDR2 FNYEAQ. This CDR3 is built from 15 residues. J was trimmed by 7 bases and V by 4 bases; bases with no gene match: 10. The CDR3 nucleotides are TGTGCCAGCAGCTCGGGACAGGGCTTTGGGGGTGGCTACACCTTC. Its protein is CASSSGQGFGGGYTF.

This clone was seen a few times. This CDR3 is also generated by other DNA sequences in the sample. The J gene is TRBJ1-1, the V gene TRBV5-1; D is undetermined. The CDR3 has 13 residues. Trimming removed 0 bases at V and 3 bases at J, with 6 bases between. CDR1 and CDR2 (germline): SGHRS, YFSETQ. CDR3 loop: CASSLERDTEAFF. CDR3 DNA: TGCGCCAGCAGCTTGGAGCGGGACACTGAAGCTTTCTTT.

As DNA, the CDR3 is TGTGCCAGCAGTTACTCTGGGACTAGCGGAGATACGCAGTATTTT. Protein sequence: CASSYSGTSGDTQYF. The V call is TRBV6-5, the J call TRBJ2-3; 11 bases are a match to TRBD2. Losses at the gene ends were 0 bases for V and 5 bases for J; bases not matched to a gene: 1. The germline V gene has CDR1 MNHEY and CDR2 SVGAGI. The CDR3 covers 15 residues.

This clone was observed a few times. This chain joins TRBV5-1 and TRBJ2-2; 11 bases map to TRBD2. This CDR3 is 17 amino acids long. Trimming took 3 bases from V and 6 from J; bases not matched to a gene: 10. CDR1 is SGHRS and CDR2 is YFSETQ in the germline V gene. The CDR3 sequence is CASSSSIRGLAAGELFF. The CDR3 region has the DNA TGCGCCAGCAGCTCATCGATCCGGGGACTAGCGGCCGGGGAGCTGTTTTTT.

The chain uses TRBV5-4 and TRBJ2-3, with D possibly TRBD2 on 5 matching bases. Trimming stripped 2 bases from V and 3 bases from J, with 10 bases between. In germline, CDR1 is SGHNT, CDR2 YYREEE (reference sequence). The CDR3 sequence is 14 residues long. In nucleotides, the CDR3 is TGTGCCAGCAGCTTTAGTAGCGCAACAGATACGCAGTATTTT. It yields the protein CASSFSSATDTQYF. The full variable domain, in which reference TRBV5-4 and TRBJ2-3 provide the parts outside the CDR3, is ETGVTQSPTHLIKTRGQQVTLRCSSQSGHNTVSWYQQALGQGPQFIFQYYREEENGRGNFPPRFSGLQFPNYSSELNVNALELDDSALYLCASSFSSATDTQYFGPGTRLTVL.

The rearrangement uses TRBV28 and TRBJ2-3; 9 positions match TRBD2. The CDR3 is made up of 16 amino acids. CDR1 MDHEN and CDR2 SYDVKM come from the germline V gene. The V and J ends lost 7 bases and 2 bases, in that order; junction bases with no gene match: 10. CDR3 bases: TGTGCCAGCACTGCTGCGGGGGGGGCGCCCACAGATACGCAGTATTTT. It specifies CASTAAGGAPTDTQYF.

The rearrangement uses TRBV6-1 and TRBJ2-5; maybe TRBD2 (5 bases). Germline loops: CDR1 MNHNS, CDR2 SASEGT. The length of the CDR3 is 15 residues. Trimming shortened V by 1 base and J by 5 bases, and 14 bases separated the two germline ends. CDR3 residues: CASSEGWGVSETQYF. CDR3 sequence (DNA): TGTGCCAGCAGTGAAGGGTGGGGAGTTTCGGAGACCCAGTACTTC.

This chain joins TRBV19 and TRBJ2-1; 9 bases map to TRBD2. This CDR3 is 13 amino acids long. Germline assignment: CDR1 LNHDA and CDR2 SQIVND (reference sequence). The trim removed 7 bases at V and 7 bases at J, leaving 5 bases unmatched. CDR3 bases: TGTGCCAGTAAGGCTAGCGGGAAGAATGAGCAGTTCTTC. Amino acids: CASKASGKNEQFF.